These 3 T cell receptor beta chains share one sample of origin, sequenced in a study of T-cell reconstitution after alpha-beta-depleted transplantation in children. Unique molecular identifiers were incorporated into the prepared TCRbeta library. TCRdb used MiXCR to reprocess the PCR reads, holding one entry per CDR3 protein. The repertoire holds under 300,000 distinct CDR3 sequences, with more than 9% as singletons. The material was peripheral blood, obtained 180 days after TCRalphabeta/CD19-depleted stem cell transplant. The receptor set was obtained from a male patient between 2 and 15 years old who had a stem cell transplant for chronic granulomatous disease, so the T cells may come from the graft donor.

A word on this clonotype: With a much larger clone just one base away, this may be a read error. No conserved phenylalanine or tryptophan ends this CDR3, so it is likely a read error. The limits of the CDR3 on the DNA are not certain, so only TCRdb's listed CDR3 is given. The V call is TRBV20-1, the J call TRBJ1-4. With termini counted, the CDR3 has 10 amino acids. In germline, CDR1 is DFQATT, CDR2 SNEGSKA (reference sequence). CDR3 loop: CSAHHSGTSS.

This clonotype was picked up many times. V gene TRBV7-2 combines with J gene TRBJ2-7, with 12 bases that match TRBD2. Germline CDR1 SGHTA, CDR2 FQGNSA. J lost 3 bases, V lost 5 bases, and 5 bases had no gene match. This CDR3 contains 15 residues. CDR3 amino acids: CASSIPTSGSYEQYF. For the CDR3, the DNA is TGTGCCAGCAGCATCCCGACTAGCGGGAGCTACGAGCAGTACTTC.

This clonotype was recorded at least ten times. This chain uses TRBV7-6 with TRBJ2-1; D is possibly TRBD2 (6 bases). Trimming pared 1 base from V and 4 bases from J, leaving 23 bases between. The CDR3 contains 19 residues. Germline V gene data show CDR1 as SGHVS and CDR2 as FNYEAQ. CDR3 loop: CASSLGGPSLAGKYNEQFF. CDR3 DNA: TGTGCCAGCAGCTTAGGAGGCCCTAGCTTGGCGGGAAAATACAATGAGCAGTTCTTC.